What follows describes a single T cell receptor beta chain. Its specificity is not known. Trimming took 4 bases from V and 5 from J; bases not matched to a gene: 11. The CDR3 is 15 residues long. This entry belongs to a study of T cells after yellow fever vaccination. Broader study findings: Abundant bulk-population clonotypes could contaminate the FACS-sorted repertoires.

TCRdb reprocessed the 5' RACE reads with MiXCR, giving one entry per CDR3 protein. The table includes some 420,000 distinct CDR3 sequences, 15% to 20% detected once. The source material was PBMCs, sampled before the yellow fever booster vaccination. The chain recombines TRBV12-3 or TRBV12-4 with TRBJ2-7; the match to TRBD2 covers 7 bases. This receptor was taken from a man aged 18 to 30 who received the YFV17D yellow fever vaccine. This CDR3 reads CASSSLGGVLDEQYF. CDR3 nucleotides: TGTGCCAGCAGTTCCCTTGGGGGGGTGTTAGACGAGCAGTACTTC.